The present entry profiles one TCR beta chain with its context. The junction and the germline gene differ at one end; a read error may be behind it. The repertoire was sequenced with immunoSEQ multiplex PCR; TCRdb's copy has only in-frame clones and lacks some. The sample consists of under 150,000 clones, around 84% of them appearing once. This sample is part of a study of cytotoxic CD8 clonotypes in ibrutinib-treated CLL. Germline CDR1 reads SGHRS; CDR2 reads YFSETQ. The CDR3 totals 13 residues. The receptor was isolated from a human donor with chronic lymphocytic leukemia. Here the sequenced sample was PBMCs, taken after 24 months of ibrutinib treatment. The chain has TRBV5-1 and TRBJ1-6, with TRBD1 as a possible D gene (6 bases). The CDR3 nucleotides read TGCGCCAGCAGCATACACGGGGGGGCTCAATTTCCATTT. Translating gives CASSIHGGAQFPF.